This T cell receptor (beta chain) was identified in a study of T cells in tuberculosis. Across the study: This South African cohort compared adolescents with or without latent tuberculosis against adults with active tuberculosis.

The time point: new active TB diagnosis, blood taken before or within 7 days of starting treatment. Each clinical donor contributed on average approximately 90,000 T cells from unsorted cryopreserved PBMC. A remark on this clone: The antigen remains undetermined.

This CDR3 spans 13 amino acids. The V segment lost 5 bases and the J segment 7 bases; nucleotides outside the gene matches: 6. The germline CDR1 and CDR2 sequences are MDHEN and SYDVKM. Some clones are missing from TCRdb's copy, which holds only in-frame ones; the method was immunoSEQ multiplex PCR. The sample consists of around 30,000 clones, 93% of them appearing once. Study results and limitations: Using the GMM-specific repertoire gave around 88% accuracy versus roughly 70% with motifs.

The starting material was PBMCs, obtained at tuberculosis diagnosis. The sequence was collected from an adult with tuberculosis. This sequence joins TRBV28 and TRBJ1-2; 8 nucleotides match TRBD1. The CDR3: CASSPGTGGGYTF. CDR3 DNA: TGTGCCAGCAGTCCCGGGACAGGAGGTGGCTACACCTTC.